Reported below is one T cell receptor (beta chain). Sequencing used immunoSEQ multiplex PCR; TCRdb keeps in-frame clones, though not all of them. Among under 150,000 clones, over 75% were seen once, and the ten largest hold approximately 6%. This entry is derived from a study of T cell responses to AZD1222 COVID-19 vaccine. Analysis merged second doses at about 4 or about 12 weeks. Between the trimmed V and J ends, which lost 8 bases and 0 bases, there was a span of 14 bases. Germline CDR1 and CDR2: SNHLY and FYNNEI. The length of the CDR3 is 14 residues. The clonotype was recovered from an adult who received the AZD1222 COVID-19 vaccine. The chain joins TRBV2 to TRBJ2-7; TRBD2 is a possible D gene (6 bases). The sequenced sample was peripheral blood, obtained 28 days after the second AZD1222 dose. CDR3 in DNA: TGTGCCAGCGGCGGGACTCACAGCTCCTACGAGCAGTACTTC. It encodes CASGGTHSSYEQYF. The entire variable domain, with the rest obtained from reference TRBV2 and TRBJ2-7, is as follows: EPEVTQTPSHQVTQMGQEVILRCVPISNHLYFYWYRQILGQKVEFLVSFYNNEISEKSEIFDDQFSVERPDGSNFTLKIRSTKLEDSAMYFCASGGTHSSYEQYFGPGTRLTVT.